These 7 T cell receptor beta chains originate from one sample sequenced in a study of cytomegalovirus exposure and HLA in healthy donors listed by TCRdb under 2017. The library relied on the immunoSEQ multiplex PCR assay. For the multiplex PCR, a mixture combining 60 forward primers for TCR Vbeta segments and 13 reverse primers for TCR Jbeta segments was used. TCRdb mirrors the immuneACCESS table, restricted to in-frame sequences. Some clones are absent from its copies; in checked studies, under half trace to an unresolved V gene, and the reason for the others is unknown. This sample comprises 85,000 to 130,000 clones, roughly 75% of them detected only once. The top ten hold approximately 1.9% of the sample. The material sequenced was PBMCs. These receptors were collected from a woman between 35 and 50 years old in good health and CMV-seronegative.

The rearrangement links TRBV4-3 to TRBJ2-2; D remains unclear. Deletions cut 4 bases from V and 4 bases from J, with 7 bases between. There are 13 residues in the CDR3. Germline V CDR1 and CDR2: LGHNA, YSLEER. The CDR3 sequence is CASSPSPTGELFF. CDR3 nucleotide sequence: TGCGCCAGCAGCCCCTCTCCCACCGGGGAGCTGTTTTTT.

The rearrangement joins TRBV28 to TRBJ2-1; tentative D call: TRBD2 (6 bases). Trimming took off 5 bases at V and 0 bases at J, with 17 bases between the two ends. Germline CDR1 and CDR2: MDHEN and SYDVKM. The CDR3 contains 17 residues. The CDR3 spells CASSPPGVRSSYNEQFF. For the CDR3, the DNA is TGTGCCAGCAGTCCCCCGGGGGTCCGTAGCTCCTACAATGAGCAGTTCTTC. Full variable domain (remainder filled in from reference TRBV28 and TRBJ2-1): DVKVTQSSRYLVKRTGEKVFLECVQDMDHENMFWYRQDPGLGLRLIYFSYDVKMKEKGDIPEGYSVSREKKERFSLILESASTNQTSMYLCASSPPGVRSSYNEQFFGPGTRLTVL.

The CDR3 DNA is TGTGCCAGCATCCAGGGGACTAGCGGGATGGAGACCCAGTACTTC. Residues: CASIQGTSGMETQYF. The chain recombines TRBV28 with TRBJ2-5; TRBD2 matches at 13 bases. V dropped 7 bases and J dropped 5; count of bases not matched to a gene: 7. The germline V gene has CDR1 MDHEN and CDR2 SYDVKM. This CDR3 is 15 amino acids long.

This chain joins TRBV28 and TRBJ2-5, with TRBD1 matching over 9 bases. The tail of the sequence fits TRBJ2-7 better, so the J call may be wrong. This CDR3 contains 14 residues. Germline V gene sequence: CDR1 MDHEN, CDR2 SYDVKM. CDR3 DNA: TGTGCCAGCAGCCCCGGGACAGGGTCCTACGAGCAGTACTTC. Amino acids: CASSPGTGSYEQYF.

This clone was picked up one time. The gene calls are TRBV7-2 and TRBJ2-3, with 8 nucleotides matching TRBD2. The CDR3 loop spans 15 amino acids. Germline CDR1 and CDR2: SGHTA and FQGNSA. The trim removed 5 bases at V and 4 bases at J, leaving 8 bases unmatched. This CDR3 reads CASSVNGLASDTQYF. Here the CDR3 DNA reads TGTGCCAGCAGCGTAAATGGACTAGCATCAGATACGCAGTATTTT.

The chain joins TRBV6-5 to TRBJ2-7, with D possibly TRBD1 on 5 matching bases. The V end was cut by 0 bases, the J end by 6 bases, with 12 bases between. This CDR3 spans 14 amino acids. Germline V gene lookup returns CDR1 MNHEY and CDR2 SVGAGI. CDR3 in DNA: TGTGCCAGCAGTTACTCGGCAGGGAAAGGCGAGCAGTACTTC. It specifies CASSYSAGKGEQYF.

This clone was picked up a small number of times. The CDR3 coding sequence is TGTGCCAGCAAAGCCGGAGTAAGTGAGCAGTTCTTC. Translation: CASKAGVSEQFF. This chain links TRBV2 with TRBJ2-1; no clear D gene. The CDR3 covers 12 residues. V was trimmed by 7 bases and J by 9 bases, leaving 13 bases between them. Germline assignment: CDR1 SNHLY and CDR2 FYNNEI.